This entry lists 8 T cell receptor beta chains sequenced from one sample in a study of cytomegalovirus exposure and HLA in healthy donors. The PCR was carried out with 60 Vbeta primers and 13 Jbeta primers. Method: immunoSEQ multiplex PCR; TCRdb's copy keeps in-frame clones and lacks some. The sample carries over 250,000 clones, just over 70% recorded once. The sequenced material came from PBMCs. Every receptor here comes from a female donor in good health and CMV-seronegative.

This clone has a handful of counts. The J gene is TRBJ2-3, the V gene TRBV5-1; perhaps TRBD2 as D (5 bases). V dropped 1 base and J dropped 5 bases, with 17 bases sitting between them. The CDR3 consists of 16 residues. Per germline, CDR1 SGHRS and CDR2 YFSETQ. The CDR3 reads CASSLLTSLGRDTQYF. CDR3 DNA sequence: TGCGCCAGCAGCTTGCTTACCTCTTTAGGGAGAGATACGCAGTATTTT.

The chain has TRBV7-9 and TRBJ2-7, with 14 bases fitting TRBD2. After removal of 5 bases from V and 0 bases from J, the junction contained 6 bases not matched to a gene. The CDR3 length is 17 residues. Germline CDR1 is SEHNR and CDR2 is FQNEAQ (reference sequence). This CDR3 reads CASSLGLAGESSYEQYF. The CDR3 DNA reads TGTGCCAGCAGCCTGGGACTAGCGGGAGAAAGCTCCTACGAGCAGTACTTC.

V gene TRBV5-1 combines with J gene TRBJ1-2; TRBD1 aligns across 7 bases. Looked up from germline, CDR1 is SGHRS and CDR2 is YFSETQ. The CDR3 sequence is 17 residues long. The J segment lost 4 bases and the V segment lost 1 base, leaving 13 bases of the junction unmatched. The DNA for the CDR3 is TGCGCCAGCAGCTTGAGTCCGGAGACAGGGAGATCCTATGGCTACACCTTC. This codes for CASSLSPETGRSYGYTF.

The gene calls are TRBV2 and TRBJ2-1, with 8 bases lining up with TRBD2. The V and J ends lost 6 bases and 10 bases, in that order; junction bases with no gene match: 11. The germline V gene has CDR1 SNHLY and CDR2 FYNNEI. The CDR3 extends over 14 amino acids. Here the CDR3 reads CASSTTSVLGEQFF. The CDR3 coding sequence is TGTGCCAGCAGCACGACTAGCGTCTTAGGGGAGCAGTTCTTC.

This chain joins TRBV14 and TRBJ1-1; D is ambiguous. V lost 0 bases to trimming and J lost 7 bases, with 9 bases between them. Germline loops: CDR1 SGHDN, CDR2 FVKESK. This CDR3 has 13 residues. CDR3 DNA: TGTGCCAGCAGCCAAGAACGGGGTGTTGAAGCTTTCTTT. It codes for CASSQERGVEAFF. The variable domain in full, completed from reference TRBV14 and TRBJ1-1, reads EAGVTQFPSHSVIEKGQTVTLRCDPISGHDNLYWYRRVMGKEIKFLLHFVKESKQDESGMPNNRFLAERTGGTYSTLKVQPAELEDSGVYFCASSQERGVEAFFGQGTRLTVV.

This clone was seen a few times. The gene calls are TRBV18 and TRBJ1-2; D call uncertain. CDR1 is KGHSH, CDR2 LQKENI, per germline. The CDR3 runs 16 residues. The V end was cut by 6 bases, the J end by 2 bases, with 19 bases between. CDR3 loop: CASSRPLTEINYGYTF. The CDR3 DNA reads TGTGCCAGCTCCCGGCCATTGACTGAGATCAACTATGGCTACACCTTC.

This clone was seen only a few times. The chain couples TRBV19 to TRBJ1-2; 7 bases match TRBD1. The CDR3 is 16 residues long. V dropped 2 bases and J dropped 2; count of bases not matched to a gene: 8. Germline values: CDR1 LNHDA, CDR2 SQIVND (reference sequence). The CDR3 DNA reads TGTGCCAGTAGTATAAACAGGGGCGTATCGAACTATGGCTACACCTTC. Protein sequence: CASSINRGVSNYGYTF.

The V and J genes are TRBV5-1 and TRBJ2-1; TRBD1 aligns across 8 bases. The V and J ends lost 5 bases and 3 bases, in that order; junction bases with no gene match: 7. The germline V gene has CDR1 SGHRS and CDR2 YFSETQ. The CDR3 length is 15 residues. DNA of the CDR3: TGCGCCAGCAGGCCCGCGGGACAGGTCTACAATGAGCAGTTCTTC. Translating gives CASRPAGQVYNEQFF.